This T cell receptor beta chain was captured by sequencing in a study of OX40 agonist ivuxolimab in advanced cancers. Notes on the research overall: Ivuxolimab was an agonistic, fully human IgG2 monoclonal antibody directed against OX40 (CD134), a costimulatory receptor. The dose-escalation cohort was 82.7% male with a mean age of approximately 60 years, ranging from roughly 20 to 80. The paper describes the monotherapy dose-escalation part (N of about 47 patients) of the phase I trial of ivuxolimab. Prior anti-PD-1, anti-PD-L1 or anti-CTLA-4 therapy was permitted, and less than 45% of dose-escalation patients had received checkpoint inhibitors. Peripheral TCRbeta sequencing aimed to test whether ivuxolimab altered TCR sequence diversity and caused clonal T-cell expansion. Intravenous ivuxolimab was administered to patients every 2 weeks at six dose levels: 0.01, 0.1, 0.3, 1.5, 3 and 10 mg/kg. Among the roughly 50 dose-escalation patients, approximately 20 had hepatocellular carcinoma, some 15 melanoma, 9 renal cell carcinoma and 9 head and neck cancer. Partial responses occurred in three dose-escalation patients, of whom one had hepatocellular carcinoma and two had cutaneous melanoma.

Comments on this clone: It has no known antigen specificity. No qualities accompany the bases; no much larger clone lies one base away. Distinct nucleotide sequences in the sample also encode this CDR3.

Taken from the germline V gene (reference sequence), the CDR1 and CDR2 loops are LNHNV and YYDKDF. Including the terminal cysteine and phenylalanine, the CDR3 comprises 14 residues. Just the 42-base CDR3 DNA is kept, in frame starting at base 1. V is trimmed back by 1 base and J by 6 bases, and the junction contains 3 bases that no gene match accounts for. Patients with a history of autoimmune disease or receiving systemic immunosuppression were excluded from the trial. Peripheral blood for TCR sequencing was collected from all dose cohorts at baseline, on cycle 4 day 1, and on cycle 7 day 1. The samples were taken from a phase I, first-in-human, multicenter, open-label dose-escalation trial of ivuxolimab. Adults with locally advanced or metastatic melanoma, renal cell, hepatocellular, or head and neck squamous cell carcinoma were enrolled in the trial. CD4+ and CD8+ T cells were sorted separately from peripheral blood before TCR sequencing.

To sequence the TCRbeta CDR3 region, genomic DNA was isolated from the sorted cells. The immunoSEQ Assay was used to sequence the TCRbeta CDR3 regions. TCRdb stores this immuneACCESS table with in-frame sequences only. Part of the clones is absent; in the studies checked, under half of the shortfall reflects unresolved V genes, and no reason is known for the rest. The sample profile shows 9,500 to 15,000 clones; about 85% of them were found once. The ten largest clonotypes hold around 20% of the sample. Results the study describes overall, beyond this receptor: Partial responders in the 0.1-3.0 mg/kg groups had among the lowest normalized peripheral clonal expansion, especially among CD8+ T cells. Which antigens the clonally expanded peripheral T cells were specific for was not determined. Low levels of normalized T-cell clonal expansion were also seen in some patients who did not respond. After ivuxolimab, expanded clones were on average more numerous among CD8+ T cells than among CD4+ T cells. Clonal expansion of both CD4+ and CD8+ blood T cells was observed from baseline to week 6 at doses 0.1 to 3.0 mg/kg.

This receptor was taken from an adult with an advanced solid tumor such as melanoma, head and neck, liver or kidney cancer. The chain was built from TRBV15 and TRBJ2-3; the central 8 bases match TRBD2. The sample here was CD4+ or CD8+ T cells sorted from blood, taken in a trial of the OX40 agonist ivuxolimab. The nucleotides are TGTGCCACCAGCAGAGCGGGAGGGCCCGATACGCAGTATTTT. Translated, this gives CATSRAGGPDTQYF.